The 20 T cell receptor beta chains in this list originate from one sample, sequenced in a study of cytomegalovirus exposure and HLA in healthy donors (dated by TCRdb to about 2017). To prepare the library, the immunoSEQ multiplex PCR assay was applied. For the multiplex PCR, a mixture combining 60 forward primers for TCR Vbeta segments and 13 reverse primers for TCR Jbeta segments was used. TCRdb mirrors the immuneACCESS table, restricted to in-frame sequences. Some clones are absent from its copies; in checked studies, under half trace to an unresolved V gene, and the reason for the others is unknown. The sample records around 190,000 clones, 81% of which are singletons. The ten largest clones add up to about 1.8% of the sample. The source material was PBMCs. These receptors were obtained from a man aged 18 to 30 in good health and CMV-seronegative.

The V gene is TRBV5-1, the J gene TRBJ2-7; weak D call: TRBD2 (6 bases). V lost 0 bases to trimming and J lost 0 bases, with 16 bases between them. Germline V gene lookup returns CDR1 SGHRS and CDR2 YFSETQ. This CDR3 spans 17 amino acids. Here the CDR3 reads CASSLGPQGGDSYEQYF. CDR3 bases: TGCGCCAGCAGCTTGGGGCCGCAGGGCGGGGACTCCTACGAGCAGTACTTC.

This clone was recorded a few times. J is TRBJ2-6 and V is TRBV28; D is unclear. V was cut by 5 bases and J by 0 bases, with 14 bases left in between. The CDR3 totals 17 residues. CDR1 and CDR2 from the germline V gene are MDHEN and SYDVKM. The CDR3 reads CASSTLNLYSGANVLTF. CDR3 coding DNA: TGTGCCAGCAGTACCTTGAACCTATACTCTGGGGCCAACGTCCTGACTTTC. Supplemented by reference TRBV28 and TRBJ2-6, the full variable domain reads DVKVTQSSRYLVKRTGEKVFLECVQDMDHENMFWYRQDPGLGLRLIYFSYDVKMKEKGDIPEGYSVSREKKERFSLILESASTNQTSMYLCASSTLNLYSGANVLTFGAGSRLTVL.

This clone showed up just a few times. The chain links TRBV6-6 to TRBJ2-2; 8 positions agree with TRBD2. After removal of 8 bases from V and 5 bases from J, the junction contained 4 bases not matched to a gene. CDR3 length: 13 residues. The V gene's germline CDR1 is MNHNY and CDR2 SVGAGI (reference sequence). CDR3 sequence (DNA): TGTGCCAGCGAGCGGGAGCCAACCGGGGAGCTGTTTTTT. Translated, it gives CASEREPTGELFF.

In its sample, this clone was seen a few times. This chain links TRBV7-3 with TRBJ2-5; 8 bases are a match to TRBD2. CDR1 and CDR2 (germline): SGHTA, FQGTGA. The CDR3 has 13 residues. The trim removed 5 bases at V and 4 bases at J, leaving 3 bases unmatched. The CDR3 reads CASSPGGGETQYF. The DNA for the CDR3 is TGTGCCAGCAGCCCCGGGGGGGGAGAGACCCAGTACTTC.

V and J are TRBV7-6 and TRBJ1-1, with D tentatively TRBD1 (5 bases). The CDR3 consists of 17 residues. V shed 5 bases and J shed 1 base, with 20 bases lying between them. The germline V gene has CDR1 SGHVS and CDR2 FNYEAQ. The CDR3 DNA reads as TGTGCCAGCAGCCCCCCCGGTTTAAGGGGAAGGAACACTGAAGCTTTCTTT. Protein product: CASSPPGLRGRNTEAFF.

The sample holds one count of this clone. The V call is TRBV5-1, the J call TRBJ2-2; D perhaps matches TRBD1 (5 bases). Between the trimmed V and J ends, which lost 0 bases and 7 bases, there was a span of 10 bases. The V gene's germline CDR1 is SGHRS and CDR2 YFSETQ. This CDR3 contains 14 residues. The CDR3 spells CASSLDGAGGELFF. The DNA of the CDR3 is TGCGCCAGCAGCTTGGATGGGGCCGGCGGGGAGCTGTTTTTT.

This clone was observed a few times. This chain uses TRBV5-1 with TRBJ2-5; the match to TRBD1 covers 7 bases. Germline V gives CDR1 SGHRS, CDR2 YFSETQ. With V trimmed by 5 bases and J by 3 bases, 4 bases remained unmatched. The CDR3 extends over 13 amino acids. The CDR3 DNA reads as TGCGCCAGCAGACACGGGACAGAAGAGACCCAGTACTTC. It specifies CASRHGTEETQYF.

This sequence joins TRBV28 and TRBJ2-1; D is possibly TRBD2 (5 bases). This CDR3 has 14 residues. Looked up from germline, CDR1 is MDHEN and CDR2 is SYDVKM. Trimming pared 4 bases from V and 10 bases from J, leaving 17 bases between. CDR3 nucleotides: TGTGCCAGCAGTTCCCCGACCGTTACGGGGGAGCAGTTCTTC. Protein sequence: CASSSPTVTGEQFF.

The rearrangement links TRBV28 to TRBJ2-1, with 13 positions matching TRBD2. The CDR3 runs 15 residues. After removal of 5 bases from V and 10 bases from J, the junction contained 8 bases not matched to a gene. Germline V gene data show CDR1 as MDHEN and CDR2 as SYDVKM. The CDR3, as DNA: TGTGCCAGCAGTATAGGACTAGCGGGAGAAATGGAGCAGTTCTTC. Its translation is CASSIGLAGEMEQFF.

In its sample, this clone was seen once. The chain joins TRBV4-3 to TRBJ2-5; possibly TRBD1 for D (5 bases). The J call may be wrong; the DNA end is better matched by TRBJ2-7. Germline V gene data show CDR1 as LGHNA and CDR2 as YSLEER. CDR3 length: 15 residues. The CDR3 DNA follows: TGCGCCAGCAGCCCAACGCATGAAAGGGGCTACGAGCAGTACTTC. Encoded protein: CASSPTHERGYEQYF.

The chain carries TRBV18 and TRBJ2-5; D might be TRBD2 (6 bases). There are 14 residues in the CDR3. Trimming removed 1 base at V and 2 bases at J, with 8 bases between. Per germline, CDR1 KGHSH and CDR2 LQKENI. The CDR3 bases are TGTGCCAGCTCACCACTCGGACTACAAGAGACCCAGTACTTC. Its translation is CASSPLGLQETQYF.

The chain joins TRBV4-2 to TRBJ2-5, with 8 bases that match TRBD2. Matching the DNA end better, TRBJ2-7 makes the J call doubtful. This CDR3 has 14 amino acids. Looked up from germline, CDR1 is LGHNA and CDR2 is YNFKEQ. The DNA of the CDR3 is TGTGCCAGCAGCCAAGGGGGACTAGCCTACGAGCAGTACTTC. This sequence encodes CASSQGGLAYEQYF.

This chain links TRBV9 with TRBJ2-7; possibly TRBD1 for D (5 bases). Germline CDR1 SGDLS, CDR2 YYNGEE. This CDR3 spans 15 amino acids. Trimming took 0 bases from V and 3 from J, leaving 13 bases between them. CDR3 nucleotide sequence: TGTGCCAGCAGCGTAGAGGGGCTAGGAGACTACGAGCAGTACTTC. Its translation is CASSVEGLGDYEQYF.

CDR3 bases: TGTGCCAGCTCTGAAACTGTTAATCAGCCCCAGCATTTT. Amino acids: CASSETVNQPQHF. V gene TRBV18 combines with J gene TRBJ1-5, with unresolved D. There are 13 residues in the CDR3. Germline-derived CDR1 and CDR2 are KGHSH and LQKENI. V was shortened by 6 bases and J by 4 bases, with 10 bases between the two germline ends.

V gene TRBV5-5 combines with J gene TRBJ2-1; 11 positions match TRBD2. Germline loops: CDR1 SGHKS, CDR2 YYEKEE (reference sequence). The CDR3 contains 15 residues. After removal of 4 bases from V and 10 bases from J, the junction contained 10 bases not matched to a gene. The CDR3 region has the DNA TGTGCCAGCAGCGTGCGACTAGCGGGGTCATCAGAGCAGTTCTTC. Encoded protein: CASSVRLAGSSEQFF. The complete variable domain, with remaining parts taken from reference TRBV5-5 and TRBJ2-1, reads DAGVTQSPTHLIKTRGQQVTLRCSPISGHKSVSWYQQVLGQGPQFIFQYYEKEERGRGNFPDRFSARQFPNYSSELNVNALLLGDSALYLCASSVRLAGSSEQFFGPGTRLTVL.

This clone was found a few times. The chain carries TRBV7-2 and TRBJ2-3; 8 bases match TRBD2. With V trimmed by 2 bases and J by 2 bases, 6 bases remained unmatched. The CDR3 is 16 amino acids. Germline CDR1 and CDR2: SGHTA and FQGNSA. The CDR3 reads CASSLLAGSPTDTQYF. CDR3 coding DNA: TGTGCCAGCAGCTTATTAGCGGGATCTCCCACAGATACGCAGTATTTT.

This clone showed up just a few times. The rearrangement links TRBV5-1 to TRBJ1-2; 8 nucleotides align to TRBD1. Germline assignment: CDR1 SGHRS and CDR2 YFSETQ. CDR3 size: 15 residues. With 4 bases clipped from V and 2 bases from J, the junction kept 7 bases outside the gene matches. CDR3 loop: CASSQETGANYGYTF. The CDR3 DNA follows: TGCGCCAGCAGCCAGGAGACAGGGGCGAACTATGGCTACACCTTC.

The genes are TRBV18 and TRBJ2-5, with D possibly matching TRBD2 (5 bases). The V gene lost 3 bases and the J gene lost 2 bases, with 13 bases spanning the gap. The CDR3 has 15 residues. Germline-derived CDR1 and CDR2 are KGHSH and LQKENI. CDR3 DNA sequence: TGTGCCAGCTCACCCCCAGGATCGGGGCAAGAGACCCAGTACTTC. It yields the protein CASSPPGSGQETQYF. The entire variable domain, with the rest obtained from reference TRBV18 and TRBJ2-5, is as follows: NAGVMQNPRHLVRRRGQEARLRCSPMKGHSHVYWYRQLPEEGLKFMVYLQKENIIDESGMPKERFSAEFPKEGPSILRIQQVVRGDSAAYFCASSPPGSGQETQYFGPGTRLLVL.

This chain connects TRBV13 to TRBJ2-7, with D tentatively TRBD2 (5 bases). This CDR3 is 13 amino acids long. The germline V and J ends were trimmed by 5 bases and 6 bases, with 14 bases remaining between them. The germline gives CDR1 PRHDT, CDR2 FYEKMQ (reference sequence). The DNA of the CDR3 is TGTGCCAGCAGCGTAGATCTAGCTACCGAGCAGTACTTC. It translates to CASSVDLATEQYF.

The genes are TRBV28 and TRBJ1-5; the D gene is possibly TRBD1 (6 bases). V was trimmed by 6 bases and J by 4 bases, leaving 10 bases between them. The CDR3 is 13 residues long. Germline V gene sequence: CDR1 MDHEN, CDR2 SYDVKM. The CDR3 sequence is CASRDTGNQPQHF. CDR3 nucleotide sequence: TGTGCCAGCAGGGACACAGGGAATCAGCCCCAGCATTTT.